These 17 T cell receptor beta chains came from one sample sequenced in a study of beta chain features in type 1 diabetes. Notes on the study in general: Researchers report that Type 1 diabetes patients had moderately but significantly shorter TCRB CDR3s across all four CD4+ subsets.

Their target antigens are unknown. Expressed TCRB transcripts were sequenced because the isolated RNA had all been reverse transcribed beforehand. Only in-frame clones appear in the TCRdb table, and some are missing; sequencing was by immunoSEQ multiplex PCR. The sample records roughly 340,000 clones, roughly 13% being singletons. What was sequenced was naive CD4+ T cells from blood. These receptors all come from a woman aged 18-30 years with type 1 diabetes.

V usage is TRBV11-3 and J usage is TRBJ2-7; 13 positions match TRBD2. V lost 6 bases and J lost 2; bases outside the gene matches: 4. Germline CDR1 and CDR2: SGHNT and YENEEA. This CDR3 contains 15 residues. The CDR3 nucleotides read TGTGCCAGCAGGAAAACTAGCGGGAGGGCCTACGAGCAGTACGTC. It codes for CASRKTSGRAYEQYV.

This clone has a handful of counts. This chain links TRBV28 with TRBJ2-1, with D maybe TRBD1 (6 bases). The CDR3 contains 18 residues. Germline-derived CDR1 and CDR2 are MDHEN and SYDVKM. The V gene lost 8 bases and the J gene lost 2 bases, with 25 bases spanning the gap. The CDR3: CASPPPTTGTPPYNEQFF. The CDR3 nucleotides are TGTGCCAGCCCTCCCCCGACGACAGGTACCCCCCCCTACAATGAGCAGTTCTTC.

This chain links TRBV19 with TRBJ2-5, with 12 bases aligning to TRBD2. J lost 0 bases, V lost 5 bases, and 10 bases had no gene match. Germline CDR1 is LNHDA and CDR2 is SQIVND (reference sequence). The CDR3 runs to 18 residues. CDR3 in amino acids: CASSPRTSGKRYQETQYF. The CDR3 coding sequence is TGTGCCAGTAGTCCCCGGACTAGCGGGAAGAGGTACCAAGAGACCCAGTACTTC.

This clone was seen once. The V gene is TRBV6-5, the J gene TRBJ2-5, with 9 bases that match TRBD1. Germline V lookup: CDR1 MNHEY, CDR2 SVGAGI. Trimming cost V 6 bases and J 5 bases; bases outside gene matches: 4. The CDR3 covers 13 residues. The CDR3 DNA sequence: TGTGCCAGCAGGACAGGGGGTAGGGAGACCCAGTACTTC. This gives the protein CASRTGGRETQYF.

With regard to this clone: This sample also contains other DNA sequences that code for the same CDR3. The gene calls are TRBV30 and TRBJ1-1; TRBD1 is a possible D gene (6 bases). This CDR3 has 11 amino acids. From germline, CDR1 is GTSNPN and CDR2 SVGIG (reference sequence). V lost 1 base and J lost 6, with 6 bases in between. CDR3 sequence: CAWSEGAEAFF. Here the CDR3 DNA reads TGTGCCTGGAGTGAGGGGGCTGAAGCTTTCTTT.

There are a few counts of this clone. The CDR3 DNA reads as TGTGCCATCAGTGAGTCGATCAGCGGACGGGACGAGCAGTACTTC. This sequence encodes CAISESISGRDEQYF. The gene calls are TRBV10-3 and TRBJ2-7; TRBD2 might be the D (5 bases). CDR1 is ENHRY, CDR2 SYGVKD, per germline. The CDR3 length is 15 residues. Trimming took 0 bases from V and 5 from J, leaving 14 bases between them.

The chain is built from TRBV15 and TRBJ1-1, with D tentatively TRBD1 (5 bases). The CDR3 covers 13 residues. V lost 5 bases to trimming and J lost 0 bases, with 7 bases between them. Germline V gene lookup returns CDR1 LNHNV and CDR2 YYDKDF (reference sequence). In DNA, the CDR3 is TGTGCCACCAGCGCGGGACTGAACACTGAAGCTTTCTTT. It yields the protein CATSAGLNTEAFF.

The table lists this clone with a few counts. The chain combines TRBV7-2 with TRBJ2-7; 7 nucleotides agree with TRBD2. CDR3 length: 14 residues. CDR1 is SGHTA and CDR2 is FQGNSA in the germline V gene. J lost 6 bases, V lost 5 bases, and 10 bases had no gene match. CDR3 nucleotides: TGTGCCAGCAGCACGGGACGGGGGGTCAGCGAGCAGTACTTC. It encodes CASSTGRGVSEQYF.

This chain joins TRBV11-2 and TRBJ2-7; 9 bases are shared with TRBD1. CDR3 length: 14 amino acids. V lost 0 bases, J lost 4 bases, and 1 base stayed unmatched. The V gene's germline CDR1 is SGHAT and CDR2 FQNNGV. The DNA of the CDR3 is TGTGCCAGCAGCTTAGACGGACAGGGGTACGAGCAGTACGTC. Translating gives CASSLDGQGYEQYV.

The chain uses TRBV7-2 and TRBJ2-1, with 11 bases aligning to TRBD2. The V gene end was trimmed by 2 bases and the J gene end by 0 bases; junction bases not matched to a gene: 6. The CDR3 has 18 residues. Germline V gives CDR1 SGHTA, CDR2 FQGNSA. CDR3 residues: CASSLSGLAATSYNEQFF. CDR3 DNA sequence: TGTGCCAGCAGCTTATCGGGACTAGCGGCTACCTCCTACAATGAGCAGTTCTTC.

The V and J genes are TRBV19 and TRBJ1-1; D is ambiguous. V was shortened by 3 bases and J by 3 bases, with 11 bases between the two germline ends. The CDR3 covers 14 residues. Germline CDR1 is LNHDA and CDR2 is SQIVND (reference sequence). The CDR3 sequence: CASSIRGGDTEAFF. CDR3 bases: TGTGCCAGTAGTATCCGGGGTGGTGACACTGAAGCTTTCTTT.

This clone showed up just a few times. The chain is built from TRBV7-2 and TRBJ2-7, with D possibly matching TRBD1 (6 bases). The V end lost 6 bases, the J end lost 2 bases, and 17 bases lay between the germline ends. This CDR3 has 15 amino acids. The V gene's germline CDR1 is SGHTA and CDR2 FQGNSA. The CDR3 region has the DNA TGTGCCAGCAGACACCCCGGGACAAACCCCTACGAGCAGTACTTC. Protein sequence: CASRHPGTNPYEQYF.

The CDR3 DNA follows: TGTGCCAGCGTACTTGAGAGAGCGGGAGGACTCACAGATACGCAGTATTTT. Translation gives CASVLERAGGLTDTQYF. This sequence joins TRBV2 and TRBJ2-3, with TRBD2 matching over 9 bases. Germline lookup yields CDR1 SNHLY and CDR2 FYNNEI. Trimming cost V 8 bases and J 2 bases; bases outside gene matches: 14. This CDR3 has 17 residues.

The rearrangement links TRBV18 to TRBJ1-2; the D gene is possibly TRBD1 (5 bases). The germline V gene has CDR1 KGHSH and CDR2 LQKENI. Trimming removed 6 bases at V and 4 bases at J, with 15 bases between. The length of the CDR3 is 14 residues. This CDR3 reads CASSGAGGSYGYTF. The CDR3 DNA is TGTGCCAGCTCCGGGGCCGGGGGATCCTATGGCTACACCTTC. Full variable domain (missing parts from reference TRBV18 and TRBJ1-2): NAGVMQNPRHLVRRRGQEARLRCSPMKGHSHVYWYRQLPEEGLKFMVYLQKENIIDESGMPKERFSAEFPKEGPSILRIQQVVRGDSAAYFCASSGAGGSYGYTFGSGTRLTVV.

The rearrangement uses TRBV11-2 and TRBJ1-3; D gene uncertain. V lost 3 bases and J 0 bases, leaving 6 bases between the germline ends. Germline CDR1 SGHAT, CDR2 FQNNGV. The CDR3 contains 14 residues. The CDR3 sequence is CASSFGFSGNTIYF. DNA for the CDR3: TGTGCCAGCAGCTTCGGGTTCTCTGGAAACACCATATATTTT.

The rearrangement joins TRBV6-5 to TRBJ1-2, with 8 bases fitting TRBD1. The CDR3 has 13 residues. Germline CDR1 MNHEY, CDR2 SVGAGI. Trimming removed 6 bases from V and 4 bases from J; junction bases left unmatched: 4. The CDR3 region has the DNA TGTGCCAGCAGCGACAGGGGACTCTATGGCTACACCTTC. The encoded protein is CASSDRGLYGYTF.

This clone was detected once. The chain links TRBV27 to TRBJ2-7; possible D gene TRBD2, 5 bases. In germline, CDR1 is MNHEY, CDR2 SMNVEV (reference sequence). CDR3 length: 18 amino acids. Trimming took 6 bases from V and 3 from J, leaving 27 bases between them. Written as DNA, the CDR3 is TGTGCCAGCAGACATACGAGGACGGGATCGAGTGGTGGCTACGAGCAGTACTTC. As protein: CASRHTRTGSSGGYEQYF.